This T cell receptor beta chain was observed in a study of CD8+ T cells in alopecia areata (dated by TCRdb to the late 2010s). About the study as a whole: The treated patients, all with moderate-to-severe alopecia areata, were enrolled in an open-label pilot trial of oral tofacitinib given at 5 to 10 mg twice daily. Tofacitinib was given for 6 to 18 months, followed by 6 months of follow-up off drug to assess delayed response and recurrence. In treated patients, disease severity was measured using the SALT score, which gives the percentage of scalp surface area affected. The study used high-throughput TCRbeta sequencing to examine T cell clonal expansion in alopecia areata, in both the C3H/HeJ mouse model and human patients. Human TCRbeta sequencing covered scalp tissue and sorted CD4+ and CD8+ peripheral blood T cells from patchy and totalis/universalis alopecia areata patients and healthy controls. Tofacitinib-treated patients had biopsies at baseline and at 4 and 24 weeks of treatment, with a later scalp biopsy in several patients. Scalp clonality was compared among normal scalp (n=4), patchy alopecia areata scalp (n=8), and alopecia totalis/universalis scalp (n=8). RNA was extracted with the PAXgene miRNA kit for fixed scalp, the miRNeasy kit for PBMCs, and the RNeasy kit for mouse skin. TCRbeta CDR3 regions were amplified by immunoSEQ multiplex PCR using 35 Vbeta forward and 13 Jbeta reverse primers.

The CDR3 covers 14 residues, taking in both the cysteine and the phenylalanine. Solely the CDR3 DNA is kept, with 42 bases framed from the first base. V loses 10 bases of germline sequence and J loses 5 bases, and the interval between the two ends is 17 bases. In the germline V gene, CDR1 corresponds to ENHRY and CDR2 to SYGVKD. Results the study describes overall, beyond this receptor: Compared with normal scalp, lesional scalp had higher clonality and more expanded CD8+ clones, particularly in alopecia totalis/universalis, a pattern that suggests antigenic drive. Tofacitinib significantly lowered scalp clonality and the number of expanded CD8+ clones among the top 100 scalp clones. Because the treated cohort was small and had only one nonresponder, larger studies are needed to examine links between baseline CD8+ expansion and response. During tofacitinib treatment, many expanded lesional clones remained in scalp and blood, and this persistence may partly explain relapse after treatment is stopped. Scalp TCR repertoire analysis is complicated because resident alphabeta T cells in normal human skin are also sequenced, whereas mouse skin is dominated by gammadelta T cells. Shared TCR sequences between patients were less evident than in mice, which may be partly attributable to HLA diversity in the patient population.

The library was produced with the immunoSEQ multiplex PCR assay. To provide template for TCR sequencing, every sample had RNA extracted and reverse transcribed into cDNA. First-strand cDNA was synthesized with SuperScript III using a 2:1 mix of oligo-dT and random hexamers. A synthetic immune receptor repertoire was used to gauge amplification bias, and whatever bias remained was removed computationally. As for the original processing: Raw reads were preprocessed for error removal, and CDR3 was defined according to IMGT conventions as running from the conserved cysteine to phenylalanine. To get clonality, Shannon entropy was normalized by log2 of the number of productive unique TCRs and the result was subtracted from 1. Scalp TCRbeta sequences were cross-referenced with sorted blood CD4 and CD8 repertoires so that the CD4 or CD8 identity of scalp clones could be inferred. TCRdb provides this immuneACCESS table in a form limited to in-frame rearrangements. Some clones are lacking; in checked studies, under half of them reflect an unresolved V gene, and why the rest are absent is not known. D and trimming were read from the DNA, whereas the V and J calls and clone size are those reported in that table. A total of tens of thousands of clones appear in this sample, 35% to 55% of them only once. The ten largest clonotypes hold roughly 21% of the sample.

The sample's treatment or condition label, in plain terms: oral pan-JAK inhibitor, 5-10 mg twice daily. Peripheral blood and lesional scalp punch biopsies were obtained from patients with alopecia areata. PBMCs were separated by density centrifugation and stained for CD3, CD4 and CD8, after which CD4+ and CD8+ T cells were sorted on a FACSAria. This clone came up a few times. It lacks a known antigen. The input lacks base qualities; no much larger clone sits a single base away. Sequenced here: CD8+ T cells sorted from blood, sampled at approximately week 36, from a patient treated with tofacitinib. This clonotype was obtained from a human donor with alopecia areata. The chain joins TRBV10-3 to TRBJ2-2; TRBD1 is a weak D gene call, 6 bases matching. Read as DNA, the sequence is TGTGCCACGACACAGGGAACTGCGACCGGGGAGCTGTTTTTT. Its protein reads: CATTQGTATGELFF.